The T cell receptor beta chain described here comes from a study of blood T cells in healthy people across ages. Findings of the study overall: Long-lived donors had more naive CD4+ cells and higher diversity than aged donors.

Next came a second PCR, run for roughly 6 to 11 cycles, which used a sample-barcoded 5' primer along with a J-beta primer mix. With 12 random nucleotides, a template-switch adaptor tagged each individual cDNA molecule. There were at least 3 million CDR3-containing paired-end reads obtained from each sample. TCRdb reprocessed the 5' RACE reads with MiXCR, giving one entry per CDR3 protein. Of under 1 million distinct CDR3 sequences in the sample, around 45% were seen once. The study recruited healthy Caucasian donors from Russia who were aged about 6 to 90. Trimming took 7 bases from V and 2 from J; bases not matched to a gene: 8. The CDR3 is made up of 16 amino acids. Germline CDR1 and CDR2: MNHEY and SMNVEV (reference sequence). Note on this clonotype: Its specificity is unknown.

Specimen: blood. The V gene is TRBV27, the J gene TRBJ2-1; TRBD2 matches at 10 bases. This TCR was recovered from a man aged 55 to 69 in good health. CDR3 coding DNA: TGTGCCAGCAAACGGGCCGGACTAGCGGCCTACAATGAGCAGTTCTTC. Its translation: CASKRAGLAAYNEQFF.